This T cell receptor beta chain was sequenced in a study of cytomegalovirus exposure and HLA in healthy donors. Germline V gene lookup returns CDR1 SGHRS and CDR2 YFSETQ. Trimming at V came to 1 base and at J to 7 bases, leaving 4 bases not matched to a gene. CDR3 length equals 14 residues. PCR used 60 Vbeta primers and 13 Jbeta primers. Clones were sequenced by immunoSEQ multiplex PCR, and TCRdb holds only the in-frame ones, with some missing. Of about 76,000 clones listed, roughly 76% were seen once; the top ten hold about 1.9%. For this clone: What it binds is not known.

Overall study results and limits: An apparent linkage of common viral pathogens to several of the most significant clusters emerged in a later analysis. A later analysis showed that HLA-associated TCR beta chains had undergone more clonal expansion than equally common others. Later analysis identified about 18,000 TCR beta sequences associated with HLA alleles, using a false discovery rate threshold of 0.05.

The receptor's source is a woman younger than 45 in good health and CMV-seronegative. The V call is TRBV5-1, the J call TRBJ2-1; the match to TRBD2 covers 8 bases. The sequenced sample consisted of PBMCs. The CDR3 spells CASSLYSGTNEQFF. For the CDR3, the DNA is TGCGCCAGCAGCTTGTATAGCGGGACGAATGAGCAGTTCTTC.